These T cell receptor beta chains were read from a single sample in a study of blood T cell repertoires in COVID-19. Clones were read by immunoSEQ multiplex PCR, and TCRdb kept only the in-frame ones, dropping some. The sample lists about 150,000 clones; 84% were seen once. Sequences were obtained from peripheral blood. These receptor sequences come from a human donor in a cohort sampled during active COVID-19. CDR3s include the opening cysteine and the closing phenylalanine or tryptophan. D genes are given only for firm matches. The size field is filled for only some rows; it gives once, few, many or a size class.

v_gene	d_gene	j_gene	abundance	CDR3aa	CDR3nt
TRBV24-1	TRBD1	TRBJ2-1	-	CATGGQGASGAYNEQFF	TGTGCCACCGGCGGACAGGGGGCCTCTGGGGCCTACAATGAGCAGTTCTTC
TRBV19	TRBD1	TRBJ2-7	-	CASSTTGGIMHEQYF	TGTGCCAGTAGTACGACAGGGGGTATTATGCACGAGCAGTACTTC
TRBV7-7	TRBD2	TRBJ2-3	-	CASSLSGSSTDTQYF	TGTGCCAGCAGCTTAAGCGGGAGTAGCACAGATACGCAGTATTTT
TRBV9	-	TRBJ2-7	-	CASSVVGQGNEQYF	TGTGCCAGCAGCGTAGTGGGACAAGGCAACGAGCAGTACTTC
TRBV5-6	-	TRBJ2-2	-	CASTPPGAGELFF	TGTGCCAGCACCCCCCCGGGGGCCGGGGAGCTGTTTTTT
TRBV3-1/TRBV3-2	-	TRBJ2-1	-	CASSQEDRASEAEQFF	TGTGCCAGCAGCCAAGAGGACCGGGCTAGCGAGGCTGAGCAGTTCTTC
TRBV25-1	-	TRBJ2-5	-	CASRRGSQETQYF	TGTGCCAGCAGACGGGGGTCCCAAGAGACCCAGTACTTC
TRBV4-3	TRBD2	TRBJ2-7	-	CASSQDWRGDYFYEQYF	TGCGCCAGCAGCCAAGATTGGCGGGGGGACTATTTCTACGAGCAGTACTTC
TRBV18	TRBD1	TRBJ1-6	-	CASSPNRGSPLHF	TGTGCCAGCTCACCGAACAGGGGTTCACCCCTCCACTTT
TRBV18	TRBD1	TRBJ1-5	-	CASSPGQGVGQPQHF	TGTGCCAGCTCACCGGGACAGGGGGTTGGTCAGCCCCAGCATTTT
TRBV19	TRBD1	TRBJ2-1	-	CASSDSPGGEQFF	TGTGCCAGCTCAGACAGCCCAGGGGGTGAGCAGTTCTTC
TRBV5-1	-	TRBJ2-5	-	CASSLAPGVETQYF	TGCGCCAGCAGCTTGGCCCCGGGGGTAGAGACCCAGTACTTC
TRBV19	-	TRBJ1-2	-	CASSQRGGDYGYTF	TGTGCCAGTAGTCAACGCGGGGGTGACTATGGCTACACCTTC
TRBV4-1	-	TRBJ1-5	-	CASSQVQARNQPQHF	TGCGCCAGCAGCCAAGTCCAGGCCCGAAATCAGCCCCAGCATTTT
TRBV5-1	TRBD2	TRBJ2-3	-	CASRLAGGPGTDTQYF	TGCGCCAGCAGACTAGCGGGGGGGCCTGGCACAGATACGCAGTATTTT
TRBV5-1	TRBD2	TRBJ2-5	once	CASSLMAGGQETQYF	TGCGCCAGCAGCTTAATGGCGGGAGGACAAGAGACCCAGTACTTC
TRBV11-3	TRBD1	TRBJ2-3	-	CASSLGGQGPSDTQYF	TGTGCCAGCAGCTTAGGGGGACAGGGGCCCTCGGATACGCAGTATTTT
TRBV4-3	-	TRBJ1-5	few	CASSQEAGTNQPQHF	TGCGCCAGCAGCCAAGAGGCGGGGACCAATCAGCCCCAGCATTTT
TRBV19	TRBD1	TRBJ1-4	-	CASSTDRATNEKLFF	TGTGCCAGTAGTACTGACAGGGCAACTAATGAAAAACTGTTTTTT
TRBV5-1	TRBD1	TRBJ1-2	-	CASSLDRVYGYTF	TGCGCCAGCAGCTTAGACAGGGTGTATGGCTACACCTTC
TRBV11-3	-	TRBJ2-5	-	CASSNRAGLQETQYF	TGTGCCAGCAGTAACAGGGCCGGACTCCAAGAGACCCAGTACTTC
TRBV7-2	-	TRBJ1-6	-	CASSSRATENSPLHF	TGTGCCAGCAGCTCCCGTGCGACAGAGAATTCACCCCTCCACTTT
TRBV7-2	TRBD1	TRBJ1-2	-	CASSYTGDHGYTF	TGTGCCAGCAGCTACACAGGGGACCATGGCTACACCTTC
TRBV11-3	TRBD1	TRBJ2-3	-	CASSITGGRTISGQAQYF	TGTGCCAGCAGCATAACAGGGGGCAGGACCATCTCCGGTCAGGCGCAGTATTTT
TRBV7-9	TRBD1	TRBJ2-4	-	CASSYGQGYIQYF	TGTGCCAGCAGCTATGGACAGGGATACATTCAGTACTTC
TRBV9	-	TRBJ1-6	-	CASSVGNRFAFSYNSPLHF	TGTGCCAGCAGCGTAGGGAACAGGTTCGCGTTCTCCTATAATTCACCCCTCCACTTT
TRBV3-1/TRBV3-2	TRBD1	TRBJ2-2	few	CASSQGGTGFGGELFF	TGTGCCAGCAGCCAAGGGGGGACAGGGTTTGGCGGGGAGCTGTTTTTT
TRBV20-1	TRBD1	TRBJ1-2	-	CSASQGARPADYGYTF	TGCAGTGCTAGTCAGGGGGCGCGGCCCGCGGATTATGGCTACACCTTC
TRBV5-1	TRBD2	TRBJ2-3	-	CASSPSGSSPDTQYF	TGCGCCAGCAGCCCTAGCGGGAGCTCGCCAGATACGCAGTATTTT
TRBV5-5	-	TRBJ1-3	-	CASSSQYRSGNTIYF	TGTGCCAGCAGCTCACAGTACCGCTCTGGAAACACCATATATTTT
TRBV11-2	TRBD1	TRBJ1-6	-	CASSPQGGYNSPLHF	TGTGCCAGCAGCCCGCAGGGGGGCTATAATTCACCCCTCCACTTT
TRBV9	-	TRBJ2-2	-	CASSVGGRDGTGELFF	TGTGCCAGCAGCGTAGGTGGGCGGGACGGCACCGGGGAGCTGTTTTTT
TRBV23-1	TRBD1	TRBJ1-5	-	CASSQQKQGLNQPQHF	TGCGCCAGCAGTCAACAAAAACAGGGGCTCAATCAGCCCCAGCATTTT
TRBV7-3	TRBD2	TRBJ2-2	-	CASSPLAGVTGELFF	TGTGCCAGCAGCCCCCTAGCGGGAGTTACCGGGGAGCTGTTTTTT
TRBV5-3	-	TRBJ2-2	-	CARSPRGGELFF	TGTGCCAGAAGCCCCCGGGGGGGGGAGCTGTTTTTT
TRBV10-3	TRBD2	TRBJ2-3	-	CAISESAGVGTDTQYF	TGTGCCATCAGTGAGTCAGCGGGAGTGGGAACAGATACGCAGTATTTT
TRBV3-1/TRBV3-2	TRBD2	TRBJ2-6	-	CASSHTSGGNSGANVLTF	TGTGCCAGCAGCCACACTAGCGGGGGTAACTCTGGGGCCAACGTCCTGACTTTC
TRBV30	TRBD1	TRBJ2-4	-	CAWSVKDRGGDIQYF	TGTGCCTGGAGTGTCAAGGACAGGGGTGGGGACATTCAGTACTTC
TRBV5-1	TRBD1	TRBJ1-1	-	CASRDGTGGATEAFF	TGCGCCAGCAGAGATGGGACAGGGGGCGCGACTGAAGCTTTCTTT
TRBV7-2	-	TRBJ1-2	-	CASSFYIEANYGYTF	TGTGCCAGCAGCTTCTACATAGAGGCGAACTATGGCTACACCTTC
TRBV5-1	-	TRBJ1-1	-	CASSPWGQGVAFF	TGCGCCAGCAGCCCCTGGGGGCAGGGCGTAGCTTTCTTT
TRBV5-1	TRBD2	TRBJ2-5	-	CASSLGLAGGRETQYF	TGCGCCAGCAGCCTGGGACTAGCGGGGGGGCGAGAGACCCAGTACTTC
TRBV7-3	-	TRBJ1-2	-	CASSSYNYGYTF	TGTGCCAGCAGCTCGTATAACTATGGCTACACCTTC
TRBV7-2	-	TRBJ2-7	-	CASSFRGTYEQYF	TGTGCCAGCAGCTTCAGGGGCACCTACGAGCAGTACTTC
TRBV7-2	TRBD2	TRBJ2-3	-	CASSLTGLAGGQDTQYF	TGTGCCAGCAGCTTAACGGGACTAGCGGGGGGGCAAGATACGCAGTATTTT